A selection of T cell receptor beta chains follows, all from one sample in a study of T cells in Graves' hyperthyroidism and ophthalmopathy. In TCRdb, the multiplex PCR reads were re-called with MiXCR into one record per CDR3 protein. The table has fewer than 350,000 distinct CDR3 sequences, roughly 13% seen once. Sequencing input: blood. The receptors here all came from a woman aged 25 to 39 with Graves' hyperthyroidism that later progressed to Graves' ophthalmopathy. Each CDR3 is given with its conserved first and last residue. The order of the fields is J gene, V gene, clone size, D gene, CDR3 protein, CDR3 DNA. A D gene is named only where the DNA matches it firmly. The size field is filled for only some rows; it gives once, few, many or a size class.

>TRBJ1-1|TRBV12-3/TRBV12-4|many|.
CASSRLRVGNTEAFF
TGTGCCAGCAGTCGGCTGAGGGTAGGAAACACTGAAGCTTTCTTT
>TRBJ2-5|TRBV28|many|.
CASSLGPPETQYF
TGTGCCAGCAGTTTAGGACCCCCCGAGACCCAGTACTTC
>TRBJ2-1|TRBV28|many|TRBD2
CASSSPTSDYNEQFF
TGTGCCAGCAGTTCACCTACTAGCGACTACAATGAGCAGTTCTTC
>TRBJ2-3|TRBV30|many|.
CAWSESTDTQYF
TGTGCCTGGAGCGAATCCACAGATACGCAGTATTTT
>TRBJ2-3|TRBV7-7|many|.
CASSLVPRDTQYF
TGTGCTAGCAGCTTAGTCCCCAGGGATACGCAGTATTTT
>TRBJ1-6|TRBV27|many|.
CASSPLLGTDVPSSPLHF
TGTGCCAGCAGTCCATTGTTAGGGACGGACGTCCCCAGTTCACCCCTCCACTTT
>TRBJ2-3|TRBV5-1|.|TRBD2
CASRDYGDTDTQYF
TGCGCCAGCCGGGACTACGGGGACACAGATACGCAGTATTTT
>TRBJ1-4|TRBV7-2|many|TRBD1
CASSPTGATNEKLFF
TGTGCCAGCAGCCCGACAGGGGCAACTAATGAAAAACTGTTTTTT
>TRBJ1-1|TRBV12-3/TRBV12-4|many|.
CASSKGGGNTEAFF
TGTGCCAGCAGCAAAGGGGGGGGTAACACTGAAGCTTTCTTT
>TRBJ2-1|TRBV6-1|.|.
CASSRIQGGGEQFF
TGTGCCAGCAGTCGAATCCAGGGGGGTGGTGAGCAGTTCTTC
>TRBJ1-5|TRBV6-1|many|TRBD1
CASSTPTDRGFYSNQPQHF
TGTGCCAGCAGTACCCCTACCGACAGGGGGTTTTATAGCAATCAGCCCCAGCATTTT
>TRBJ2-5|TRBV28|many|.
CASIDEETQYF
TGTGCCAGCATCGACGAAGAGACCCAGTACTTC
>TRBJ2-2|TRBV28|many|TRBD2
CASSLQGVASGNTGELFF
TGTGCCAGCAGTCTCCAGGGAGTAGCTAGCGGGAACACCGGGGAGCTGTTTTTT